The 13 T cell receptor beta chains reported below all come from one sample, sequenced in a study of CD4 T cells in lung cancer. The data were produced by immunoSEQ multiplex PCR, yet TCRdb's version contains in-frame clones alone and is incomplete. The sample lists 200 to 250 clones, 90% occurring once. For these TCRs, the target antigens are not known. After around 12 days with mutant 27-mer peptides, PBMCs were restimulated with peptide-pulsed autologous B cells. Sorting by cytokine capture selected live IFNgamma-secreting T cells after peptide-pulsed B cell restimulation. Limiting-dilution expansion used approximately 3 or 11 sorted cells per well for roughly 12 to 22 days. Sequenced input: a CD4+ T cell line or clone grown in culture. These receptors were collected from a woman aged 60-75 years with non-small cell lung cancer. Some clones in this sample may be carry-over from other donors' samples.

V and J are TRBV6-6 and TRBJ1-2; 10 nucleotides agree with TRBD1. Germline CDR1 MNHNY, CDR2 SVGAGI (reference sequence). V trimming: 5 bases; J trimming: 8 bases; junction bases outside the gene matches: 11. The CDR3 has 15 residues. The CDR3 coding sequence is TGTGCCAGCAGTCACGGAACGGGACAGGGGTCCGGCTACACCTTC. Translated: CASSHGTGQGSGYTF.

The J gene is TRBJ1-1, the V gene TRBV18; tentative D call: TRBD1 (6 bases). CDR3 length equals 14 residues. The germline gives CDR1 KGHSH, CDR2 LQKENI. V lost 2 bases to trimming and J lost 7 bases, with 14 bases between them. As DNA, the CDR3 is TGTGCCAGCTCACCAGCATTCTACAGGGATGAAGCTTTCTTT. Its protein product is CASSPAFYRDEAFF.

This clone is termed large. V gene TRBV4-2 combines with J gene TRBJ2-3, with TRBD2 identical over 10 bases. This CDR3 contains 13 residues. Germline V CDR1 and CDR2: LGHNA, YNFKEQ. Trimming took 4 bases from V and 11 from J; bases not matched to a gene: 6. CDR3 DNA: TGTGCCAGCAGCCCTCGGTTAGCGGGGGGGCAGTATTTT. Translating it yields CASSPRLAGGQYF.

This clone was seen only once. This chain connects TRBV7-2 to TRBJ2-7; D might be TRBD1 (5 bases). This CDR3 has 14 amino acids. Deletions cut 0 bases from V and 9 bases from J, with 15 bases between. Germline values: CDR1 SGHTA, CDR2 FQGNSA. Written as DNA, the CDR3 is TGTGCCAGCAGCTTAGCGGACACCCGACTTGGGCAGTACTTC. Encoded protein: CASSLADTRLGQYF.

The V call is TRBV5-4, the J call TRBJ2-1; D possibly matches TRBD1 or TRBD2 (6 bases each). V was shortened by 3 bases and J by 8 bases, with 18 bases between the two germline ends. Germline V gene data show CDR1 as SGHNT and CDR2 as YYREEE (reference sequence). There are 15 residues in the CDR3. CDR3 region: CASSWGLGTWDEQFF. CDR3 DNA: TGTGCCAGCAGCTGGGGGCTTGGGACTTGGGATGAGCAGTTCTTC.

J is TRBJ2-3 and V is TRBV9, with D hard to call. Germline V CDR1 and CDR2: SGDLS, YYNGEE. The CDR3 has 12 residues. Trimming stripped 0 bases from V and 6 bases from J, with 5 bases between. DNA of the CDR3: TGTGCCAGCAGCGTAGGCGAGGATACGCAGTATTTT. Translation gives CASSVGEDTQYF.

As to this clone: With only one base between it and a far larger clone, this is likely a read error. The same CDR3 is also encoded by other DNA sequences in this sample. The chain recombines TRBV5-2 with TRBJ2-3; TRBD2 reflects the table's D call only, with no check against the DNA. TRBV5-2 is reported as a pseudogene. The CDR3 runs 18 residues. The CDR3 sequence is CASSQQRTSGGGTDTQYF. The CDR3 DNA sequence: TGTGCCAGCAGCCAACAAAGGACTAGCGGGGGGGGCACAGATACGCAGTATTTT.

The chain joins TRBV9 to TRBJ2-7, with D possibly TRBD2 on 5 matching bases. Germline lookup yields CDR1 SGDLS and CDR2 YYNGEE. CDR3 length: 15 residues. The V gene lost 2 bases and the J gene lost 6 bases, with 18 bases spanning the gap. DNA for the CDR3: TGTGCCAGCAGCGTCACCGGGATTTACCCCTCCGAGCAGTACTTC. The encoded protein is CASSVTGIYPSEQYF.

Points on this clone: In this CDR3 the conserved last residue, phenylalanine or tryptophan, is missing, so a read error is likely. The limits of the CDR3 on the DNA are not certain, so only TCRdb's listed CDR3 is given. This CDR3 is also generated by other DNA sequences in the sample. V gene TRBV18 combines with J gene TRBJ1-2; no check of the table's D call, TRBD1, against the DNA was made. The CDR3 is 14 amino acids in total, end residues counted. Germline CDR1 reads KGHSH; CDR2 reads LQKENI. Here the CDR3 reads CASSPTGQELWLHL.

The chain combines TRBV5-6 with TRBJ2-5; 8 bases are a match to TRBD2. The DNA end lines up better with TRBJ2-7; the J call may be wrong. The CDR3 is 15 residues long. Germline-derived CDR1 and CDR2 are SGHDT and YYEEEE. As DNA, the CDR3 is TGTGCCAGCAGCTTGGTCGGGGGGGCCTCCTACGAGCAGTACTTC. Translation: CASSLVGGASYEQYF.

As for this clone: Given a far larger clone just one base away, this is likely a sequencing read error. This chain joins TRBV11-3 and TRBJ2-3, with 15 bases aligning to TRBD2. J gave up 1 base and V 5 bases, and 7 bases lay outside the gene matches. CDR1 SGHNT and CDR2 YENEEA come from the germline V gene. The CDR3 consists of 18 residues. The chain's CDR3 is CASSQQRTSGGGTDTQYF. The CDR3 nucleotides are TGTGCCAGCAGCCAACAAAGGACTAGCGGGGGGGGCACAGATACGCAGTATTTT.

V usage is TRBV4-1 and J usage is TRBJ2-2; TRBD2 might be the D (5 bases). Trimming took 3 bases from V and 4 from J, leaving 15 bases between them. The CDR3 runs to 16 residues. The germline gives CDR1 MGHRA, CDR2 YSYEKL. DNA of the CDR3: TGCGCCAGCAGCCACCTTTCCCAGGCGGGCACCGGGGAGCTGTTTTTT. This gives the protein CASSHLSQAGTGELFF.

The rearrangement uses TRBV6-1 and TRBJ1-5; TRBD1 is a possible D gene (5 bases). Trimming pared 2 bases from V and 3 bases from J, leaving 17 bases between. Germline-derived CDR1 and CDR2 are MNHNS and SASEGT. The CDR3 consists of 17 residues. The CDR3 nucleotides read TGTGCCAGCAGTGAAAACCTCTTCGACAGACACAATCAGCCCCAGCATTTT. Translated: CASSENLFDRHNQPQHF.